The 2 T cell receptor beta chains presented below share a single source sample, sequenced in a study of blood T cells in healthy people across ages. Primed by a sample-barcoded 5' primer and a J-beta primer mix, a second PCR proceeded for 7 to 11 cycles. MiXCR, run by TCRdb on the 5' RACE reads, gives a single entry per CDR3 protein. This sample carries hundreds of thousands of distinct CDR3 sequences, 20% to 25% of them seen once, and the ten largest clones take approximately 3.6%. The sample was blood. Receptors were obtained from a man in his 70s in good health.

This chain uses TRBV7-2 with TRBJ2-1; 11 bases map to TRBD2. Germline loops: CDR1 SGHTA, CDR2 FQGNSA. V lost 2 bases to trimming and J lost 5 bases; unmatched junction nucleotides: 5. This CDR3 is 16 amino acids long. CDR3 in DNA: TGTGCCAGCAGCTTATCAAGGACTAGCGGGCACAATGAGCAGTTCTTC. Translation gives CASSLSRTSGHNEQFF.

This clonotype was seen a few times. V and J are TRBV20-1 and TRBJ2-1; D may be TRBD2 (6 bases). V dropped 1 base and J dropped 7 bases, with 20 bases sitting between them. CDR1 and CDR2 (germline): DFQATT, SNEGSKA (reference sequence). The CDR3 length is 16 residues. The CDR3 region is CSARVWADGSRNEQFF. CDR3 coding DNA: TGCAGTGCTAGAGTCTGGGCTGACGGGAGTAGGAATGAGCAGTTCTTC.